This TCR beta chain stems from a study of radiotherapy plus CTLA-4 blockade in lung cancer. As for this clone: Its antigen is currently unknown.

CDR1 is SNHLY, CDR2 FYNNEI, per germline. CDR3 length: 15 residues. The V and J ends lost 4 bases and 0 bases respectively, with 7 bases between them. Study-level points and caveats: The best predictor of response was reported to be early blood T cell clone dynamics, with interferon-beta. TCR clones from tumors expanded in blood after radiotherapy plus ipilimumab.

Those patients who had chemo-refractory metastatic non-small-cell lung cancer were given focal radiation along with CTLA-4 blockade through ipilimumab. The table came from immunoSEQ multiplex PCR; TCRdb's copy has only in-frame clones and leaves some out. The sample lists under 40,000 clones, roughly three quarters occurring once. This chain connects TRBV2 to TRBJ2-6; no reliable D call. Material: peripheral blood, obtained from a patient treated with radiotherapy plus ipilimumab. The receptor comes from a human donor with non-small cell lung cancer who had stable disease on radiotherapy plus ipilimumab. CDR3 region: CASSVGSSGANVLTF. CDR3 coding DNA: TGTGCCAGCAGTGTTGGCAGCTCTGGGGCCAACGTCCTGACTTTC.